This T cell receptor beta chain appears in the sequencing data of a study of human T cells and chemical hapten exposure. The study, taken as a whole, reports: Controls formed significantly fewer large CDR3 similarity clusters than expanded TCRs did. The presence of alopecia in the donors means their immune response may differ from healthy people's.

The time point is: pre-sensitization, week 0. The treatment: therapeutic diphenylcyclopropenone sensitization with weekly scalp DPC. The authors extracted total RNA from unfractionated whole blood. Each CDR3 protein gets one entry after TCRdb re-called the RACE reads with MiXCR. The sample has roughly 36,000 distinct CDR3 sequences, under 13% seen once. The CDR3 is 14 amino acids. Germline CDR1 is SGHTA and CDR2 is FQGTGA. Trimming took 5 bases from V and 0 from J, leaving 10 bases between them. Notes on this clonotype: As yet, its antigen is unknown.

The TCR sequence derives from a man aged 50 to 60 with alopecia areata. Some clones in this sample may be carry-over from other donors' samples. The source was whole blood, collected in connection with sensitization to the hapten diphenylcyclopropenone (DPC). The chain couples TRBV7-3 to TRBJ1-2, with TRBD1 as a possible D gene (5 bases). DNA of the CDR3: TGTGCCAGCAGCCCAGGGAACCCTAACTATGGCTACACCTTC. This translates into CASSPGNPNYGYTF. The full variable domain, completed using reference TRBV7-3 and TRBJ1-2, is GAGVSQTPSNKVTEKGKYVELRCDPISGHTALYWYRQSLGQGPEFLIYFQGTGAADDSGLPNDRFFAVRPEGSVSTLKIQRTERGDSAVYLCASSPGNPNYGYTFGSGTRLTVV.